The 12 T cell receptor beta chains below all came from one sample that was sequenced in a study of cytomegalovirus exposure and HLA in healthy donors. Assay used: immunoSEQ multiplex PCR; TCRdb lists only in-frame clones, some missing. The sample records over 85,000 clones, about nine tenths being singletons. Material for sequencing was PBMCs. These receptors originate from a woman younger than 35 in good health and CMV-seronegative.

V usage is TRBV5-1 and J usage is TRBJ2-5; unclear D gene. The CDR3 contains 15 residues. The germline V and J ends were trimmed by 0 bases and 2 bases, with 11 bases remaining between them. Germline-derived CDR1 and CDR2 are SGHRS and YFSETQ. The CDR3 loop is CASSLANGRQETQYF. The CDR3 nucleotides are TGCGCCAGCAGCTTGGCCAACGGCAGGCAAGAGACCCAGTACTTC.

The chain links TRBV7-3 to TRBJ1-4; possible D gene TRBD1, 5 bases. The germline V gene encodes CDR1 SGHTA and CDR2 FQGTGA. V was trimmed by 5 bases and J by 8 bases, leaving 12 bases between them. This CDR3 spans 13 amino acids. The CDR3 DNA reads TGTGCCAGCAGCCCCGGACAAGGCGAAAAACTGTTTTTT. It specifies CASSPGQGEKLFF.

This chain uses TRBV4-2 with TRBJ2-1; TRBD2 aligns across 7 bases. J gave up 7 bases and V 0 bases, and 9 bases lay outside the gene matches. The germline V gene encodes CDR1 LGHNA and CDR2 YNFKEQ. This CDR3 spans 16 amino acids. CDR3 in DNA: TGTGCCAGCAGCCAAGATCGAGGACTAGGAGAAAATGAGCAGTTCTTC. Its translation: CASSQDRGLGENEQFF.

The genes are TRBV2 and TRBJ2-7; no clear D gene. Germline loops: CDR1 SNHLY, CDR2 FYNNEI. The CDR3 runs 11 residues. Trimming removed 6 bases from V and 3 bases from J, with 6 bases in between. CDR3 region: CASSRGYEQYF. The CDR3 nucleotides are TGTGCCAGCAGCCGCGGCTACGAGCAGTACTTC.

The chain recombines TRBV5-4 with TRBJ2-7, with 7 bases that match TRBD2. CDR1 is SGHNT, CDR2 YYREEE, per germline (reference sequence). J lost 3 bases, V lost 4 bases, and 7 bases had no gene match. This CDR3 region has 14 residues. CDR3 sequence: CASSGGRGDYEQYF. The CDR3 DNA reads TGTGCCAGCAGCGGAGGACGGGGGGACTACGAGCAGTACTTC.

This clone was seen a few times. The DNA for the CDR3 is TGTGCCAGCCAAGTGGAGACAGGACAGCAGCCCCAGCATTTT. Translating gives CASQVETGQQPQHF. The chain carries TRBV2 and TRBJ1-5, with a weak D call TRBD1 (6 bases). Germline CDR1 is SNHLY and CDR2 is FYNNEI. Trimming pared 8 bases from V and 7 bases from J, leaving 18 bases between. The CDR3 length is 14 residues.

V and J are TRBV6-5 and TRBJ2-1; D not resolved. Germline V gene sequence: CDR1 MNHEY, CDR2 SVGAGI. The CDR3 consists of 14 residues. V was shortened by 6 bases and J by 0 bases, with 9 bases between the two germline ends. The CDR3 reads CASSASSSYNEQFF. Here the CDR3 DNA reads TGTGCCAGCAGCGCGTCGAGCTCCTACAATGAGCAGTTCTTC.

The V and J genes are TRBV9 and TRBJ2-3, with 8 positions matching TRBD2. Germline CDR1 is SGDLS and CDR2 is YYNGEE. The V and J ends lost 0 bases and 2 bases, in that order; junction bases with no gene match: 5. CDR3 length: 16 residues. The CDR3 sequence: CASSVVAGGITDTQYF. The CDR3 nucleotides read TGTGCCAGCAGCGTAGTCGCGGGGGGCATCACAGATACGCAGTATTTT.

The genes are TRBV6-1 and TRBJ2-1; D gene unclear. Germline V gene sequence: CDR1 MNHNS, CDR2 SASEGT. This CDR3 has 14 residues. V was cut by 4 bases and J by 5 bases, with 12 bases left in between. The CDR3 DNA reads TGTGCCAGCAGTGTTGGGCAGCCAAACAATGAGCAGTTCTTC. Translating it yields CASSVGQPNNEQFF.

The rearrangement joins TRBV4-3 to TRBJ2-6; D uncertain. The CDR3 runs 14 residues. Looked up from germline, CDR1 is LGHNA and CDR2 is YSLEER. V lost 4 bases to trimming and J lost 0 bases, with 4 bases between them. The CDR3, as DNA: TGCGCCAGCAGCCCCAGCTCTGGGGCCAACGTCCTGACTTTC. Translated: CASSPSSGANVLTF.

The V and J genes are TRBV7-8 and TRBJ2-7; perhaps TRBD1 as D (7 bases). CDR3 length: 13 residues. Trimming cost V 0 bases and J 7 bases, with 10 bases left between them. Germline CDR1 reads SGHVS; CDR2 reads FQNEAQ. CDR3 region: CASSLARDSEQYF. CDR3 DNA: TGTGCCAGCAGCTTAGCGCGGGACAGTGAGCAGTACTTC.

The chain carries TRBV2 and TRBJ2-3; D ambiguous. Germline V gene lookup returns CDR1 SNHLY and CDR2 FYNNEI. This CDR3 comprises 13 residues. Trimming removed 7 bases at V and 2 bases at J, with 10 bases between. The DNA for the CDR3 is TGTGCCAGCAACCTCTATTCCACAGATACGCAGTATTTT. It yields the protein CASNLYSTDTQYF.